This TCR beta chain was recorded in a study of cytomegalovirus exposure and HLA in healthy donors (dated by TCRdb to the late 2010s). About the full investigation: According to an earlier analysis of 587 of the donors, 150 million to 200 million T cells yielded 100 million or so unique TCR beta sequences and 250 to 350 Gb of sequence data. An early release covering roughly 600 HLA-typed donors comprised approximately 290 gigabases of sequencing data and some 79 million unique TCR sequences. Among the 398 genotyped donors, roughly 80% belonged to the genetic ancestry cluster associated with self-reported Caucasian donors. The study was designed to test whether signatures of past pathogen exposure could be identified by cataloging public T cell receptors. The study used immunosequencing to profile the T cell repertoires of about 670 subjects and linked those repertoires to cytomegalovirus serostatus. Besides the first cohort of 500 to 700 subjects, a separate validation cohort made up of 120 different subjects was used. High-throughput TCR immunosequencing, statistical association of individual TCRs with disease status, and machine learning were combined to predict cytomegalovirus infection status. A later analysis re-analyzed previously published TCR beta repertoires from 666 donors and added high-resolution HLA genotyping to study TCR occurrence patterns. In the later analysis, no new phenotypic data were used to find candidate immune exposures; instead, reliance was placed on TCR beta sequences and their occurrence across donors. An earlier analysis of 587 of the donors used high-throughput TCR beta sequencing to judge whether each TCR beta V gene segment behaved as functional or pseudogenic. Alongside the repertoire data, information on donor age, sex, ethnicity and CMV serostatus was compiled. Genome-wide SNP genotypes for about 65% of the roughly 670 donors were used in a later genetic analysis, which treated that subset as a discovery cohort. All discovery cohort repertoires had been generated using a single sequencing platform. Class I and class II HLA loci were covered by the typing at four-digit resolution. Typing coverage varied by locus: about 620-630 donors for A, B, C, DRB1 and DQB1; approximately 520 for DQA1; approximately 610 for DPA1; roughly 470 for DPB1. Roughly 5 DR-DQ haplotypes were handled as single units for association and clustering, since linkage in the cohort was strong. On average, roughly 250,000 unique TCR beta nucleotide sequences were sequenced per donor among more than 350 genotyped donors of the cohort, with roughly 18% of those sequences being non-productive.

Here is what the overall study found, with its caveats: Because HLA typing was unavailable for some donors at each locus, only the typed subset was used in association tests. In a later genetic analysis, a missense DCLRE1C variant was associated with V-gene and J-gene trimming of TCR beta chains, and the association was replicated in an independent cohort. A cluster of highly shared sequence variants was judged likely to be a technical artifact of the sequencing pipeline. In this cohort, only TCR beta chains were sequenced, and detectable features were limited by the absence of alpha or paired-chain data. In a later analysis, several top co-occurrence clusters were reported to appear linked to parvovirus B19, influenza, CMV and Epstein-Barr virus. A few of the identified cytomegalovirus-associated TCR beta chains were confirmed in vitro to be specific for cytomegalovirus antigens. The presence/absence analyses assumed that sequencing depth was roughly uniform across donors, and that assumption may not be true. Compared with equally common non-associated chains, HLA-associated TCR beta chains in a later analysis were more clonally expanded and had lower generation probabilities. In a later analysis, TCR association rates were found to vary across HLA loci, with the most associated TCRs seen for DRB1 alleles and the fewest for HLA-C alleles. Correlated functional status among segregating V segments might be attributable to linkage disequilibrium, but an unknown experimental factor could not be ruled out. In an earlier analysis of 587 of the donors, most TCR beta V segments appeared in productive rearrangements about 90% or about 30% of the time, broadly matching IMGT annotations. Most CMV-associated TCR beta chains appeared to be HLA-restricted in a later analysis, and the HLA associations seemed to be driven largely by CMV exposure. At a false discovery rate of 0.05, a later analysis linked some 17,000 TCR beta sequences to specific HLA alleles. Strong co-occurrence of HLA alleles, especially DR and DQ, made assigning TCR associations to individual alleles difficult. Some IMGT-functional V segments, including TRBV6-2 and TRBV6-3, could not be told apart with the 87-base-pair reads, so those segments were excluded. A total of fewer than 200 TCR beta chains were listed by the study as associated with cytomegalovirus. According to the authors, the approach could potentially be generalized to other disease states and immunological phenotypes. Cytomegalovirus status was reported to be diagnosed by the classifier with high specificity and sensitivity in both the original and validation cohorts. A further reported finding was that TCR beta sequences accurately predicted the HLA-A and HLA-B alleles for most subjects in the first cohort. Across donors, most TCR sequences were observed very rarely, whereas some public TCRs were present in many individuals. Immune exposure information for the cohort was limited to CMV serostatus. Seventeen rarely observed V segments, including chromosome 9 orphons, were excluded from the earlier analysis of just under 600 of the donors because counts were too low. A later genetic analysis reported fewer N-insertions in productive TCRs among donors in an Asian-associated ancestry cluster than the approximately 700-donor mean.

Details on this clone: Its antigen is not yet known. No base quality information exists; no much larger clone differs at one position.

The CDR1 and CDR2 encoded by the germline V gene (reference sequence) are LNHNV and YYDKDF. Ends trimmed: V by 0 bases, J by 3 bases; bases unmatched to a gene: 2. The CDR3 sequence holds 16 residues, the cysteine and phenylalanine included. The retained sequence is limited to the CDR3, 48 bases, with the frame set at the first base. Library method: the immunoSEQ multiplex PCR assay. A mixture of 60 forward primers for TCR Vbeta segments and 13 reverse primers for TCR Jbeta segments was used in the multiplex PCR. The CDR3 region of rearranged TCR beta genes was amplified from genomic DNA by a multiplex PCR assay. The Illumina HiSeq System was used to sequence the amplified TCR beta libraries as 87-base-pair reads. The original methods were these. A later analysis counted approximately 76 million unique TCR beta chains across the 700 or so repertoires, and around 12 million of these chains were shared by at least two donors. A nearest-neighbor algorithm error-corrected the raw reads and collapsed the reads into unique sequences, merging closely related sequences to remove PCR and sequencing errors. V, D and J gene segments were assigned by aligning CDR3 sequences to IMGT reference sequences. For a sequence to be retained, at least a six-nucleotide match to both a V gene segment and a J gene segment was required. Rearrangements were called productive when the CDR3 lacked stop codons and stayed in frame with V and J; all others were non-productive. CDR3 was defined by IMGT convention, running from the second conserved V-encoded cysteine to the conserved J-encoded phenylalanine. Sequences without an unambiguous match to a single V gene segment were excluded from the earlier analysis of 587 of the donors. An earlier analysis of a few hundred of the donors called V segments functional above 56.7% productive rearrangements and segregating when the between-donor standard deviation exceeded 5%. To diagnose cytomegalovirus status from the catalog of TCR beta chain sequences, a statistical classification framework was built. V and J gene assignment, in a later analysis, came from comparing TCR nucleotide sequences with IMGT/GENE-DB human TR gene sequences. A later analysis assigned CDR3 sequences and most-parsimonious VDJ recombination scenarios with the TCRdist pipeline. In a later analysis, every TCR beta chain was defined by the combination of its CDR3 amino acid sequence and its V-gene family, and reads without a unique V-gene family were dropped. To address suspected cross-contamination and a sequencing artifact, a later analysis removed 550 to 750 highly shared, low-generation-probability nucleotide sequences. For each public chain, a later analysis derived a clonal expansion index from normalized ranks of inferred template counts within each repertoire. In a later analysis, generation probabilities were computed with a VDJ recombination model fitted to out-of-frame rearrangements, and the resulting probabilities were checked against IGoR. Hypergeometric tests were used in a later analysis to score TCR-TCR, TCR-HLA and TCR-CMV co-occurrence, with a repertoire-size bias correction applied to the TCR pairs. False discovery rates were estimated in a later analysis by permuting HLA or CMV assignments 20 times. In a later analysis, co-occurring TCRs were grouped using DBSCAN, and TCRdist sequence similarity was added for clustering within HLA-allele-positive subsets. Co-occurrence clustering excluded repertoires with fewer than 30,000 or more than 120,000 public chains, plus five with anomalous nucleotide sharing. The immuneACCESS repertoire file appears here via TCRdb, limited to in-frame rearrangements. These files lack a portion of the clones; in checked studies, under half of the deficit traces to unresolved V genes, and the cause of the others is not known. The D gene and trimming were derived from the DNA, and the V and J assignments and clone size from that table. The sample table lists about 150,000 clones, approximately 70% of them with a count of one. 1.5% to 2% of the sample is in the top ten clones.

The cohort comprised fewer than 700 healthy bone marrow donors. At the time of sampling, all cohort members were nominally healthy, though unrecorded immune exposures were likely present. The donor was CMV seronegative and was included in the group of approximately 350 seronegative cohort members. Each donor provided a peripheral blood sample, and peripheral blood mononuclear cells were used for TCR beta sequencing. The Qiagen DNeasy Blood Extraction Kit was used to extract genomic DNA from the blood cell samples. The clonotype originates from a woman aged 18-35 years in good health and CMV-seronegative. Material: PBMCs. The chain is assembled from TRBV15 and TRBJ2-1; 10 nucleotides in the junction match TRBD2. The DNA sequence reads TGTGCCACCAGCAGAGAGCGGACTAGCGGCTACAATGAGCAGTTCTTC. Its translation is CATSRERTSGYNEQFF.